This T cell receptor beta chain is drawn from a study of identical twins. Notes on the study in general: Twins showed weaker excess sharing in their beta out-of-frame sequences. Cross-sectional statistical analysis was relied on for the conclusions, without the same donors being followed.

Comment on this clonotype: The target antigen is unknown.

Each CDR3 protein is one row after TCRdb ran MiXCR on the 5' RACE reads. The sample holds 200,000 to 250,000 distinct CDR3 sequences, roughly 7% seen once. V trimming: 8 bases; J trimming: 4 bases; junction bases outside the gene matches: 10. Germline V CDR1 and CDR2: MDHEN, SYDVKM. CDR3 length: 16 amino acids. This same sample was also part of a study on yellow fever vaccine responses in identical twins.

The TCR originated in a woman under 30 in good health. The sequenced sample consisted of memory (CD45RO+) T cells sorted from blood. The V call is TRBV28, the J call TRBJ2-3, with TRBD2 matching over 12 bases. CDR3 DNA sequence: TGTGCCAGCCTACGGGCTAGCGGGGGGGAGTCAGATACGCAGTATTTT. Its translation: CASLRASGGESDTQYF.